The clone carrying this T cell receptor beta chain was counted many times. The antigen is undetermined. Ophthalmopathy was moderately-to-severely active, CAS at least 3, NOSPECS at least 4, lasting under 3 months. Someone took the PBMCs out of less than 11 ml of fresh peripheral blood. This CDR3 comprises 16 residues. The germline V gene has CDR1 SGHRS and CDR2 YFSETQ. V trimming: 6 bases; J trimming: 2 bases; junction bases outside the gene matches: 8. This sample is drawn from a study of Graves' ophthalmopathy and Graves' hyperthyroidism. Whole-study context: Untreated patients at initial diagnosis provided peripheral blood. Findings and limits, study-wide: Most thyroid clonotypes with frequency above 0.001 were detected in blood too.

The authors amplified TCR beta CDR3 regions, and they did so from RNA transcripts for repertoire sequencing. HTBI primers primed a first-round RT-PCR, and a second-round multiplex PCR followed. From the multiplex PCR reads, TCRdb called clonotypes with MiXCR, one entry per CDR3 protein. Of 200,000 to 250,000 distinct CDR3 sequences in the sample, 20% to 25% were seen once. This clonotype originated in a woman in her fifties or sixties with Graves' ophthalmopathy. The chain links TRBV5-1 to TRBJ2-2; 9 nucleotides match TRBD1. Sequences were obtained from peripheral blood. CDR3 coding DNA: TGCGCCAGCATCTTCCCGGGACAGGGAAACACCGGGGAGCTGTTTTTT. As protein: CASIFPGQGNTGELFF.